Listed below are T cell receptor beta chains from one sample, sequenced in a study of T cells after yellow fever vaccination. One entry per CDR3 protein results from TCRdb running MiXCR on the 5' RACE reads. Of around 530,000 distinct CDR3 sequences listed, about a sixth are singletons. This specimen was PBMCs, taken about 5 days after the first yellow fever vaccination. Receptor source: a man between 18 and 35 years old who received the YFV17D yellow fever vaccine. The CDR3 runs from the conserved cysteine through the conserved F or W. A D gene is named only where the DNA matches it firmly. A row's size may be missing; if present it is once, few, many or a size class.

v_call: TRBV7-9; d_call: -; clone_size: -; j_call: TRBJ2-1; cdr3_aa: CASSFWGGDEQFF; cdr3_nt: TGTGCCAGCAGCTTCTGGGGGGGCGATGAGCAGTTCTTC
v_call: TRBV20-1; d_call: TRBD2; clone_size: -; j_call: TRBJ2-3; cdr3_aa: CSARDSIGSGGSDTQYF; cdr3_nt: TGCAGTGCTAGAGATAGTATAGGAAGCGGGGGTTCAGATACGCAGTATTTT
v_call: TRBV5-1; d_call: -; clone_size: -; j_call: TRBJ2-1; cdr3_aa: CASSLGDGSYSEQFF; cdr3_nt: TGCGCCAGCAGCTTGGGGGACGGCTCCTACAGTGAGCAGTTCTTC
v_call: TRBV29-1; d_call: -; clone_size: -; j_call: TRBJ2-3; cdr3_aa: CSVDRKLIADTQYF; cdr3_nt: TGCAGCGTTGATCGAAAGTTAATCGCAGATACGCAGTATTTT
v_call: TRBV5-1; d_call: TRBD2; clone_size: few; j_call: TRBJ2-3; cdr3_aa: CASSWRLAGSTDTQYF; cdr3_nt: TGCGCCAGCAGCTGGCGGCTAGCGGGGAGCACAGATACGCAGTATTTT
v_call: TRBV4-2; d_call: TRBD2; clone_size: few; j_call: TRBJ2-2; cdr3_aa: CASSQDRGGPTGELFF; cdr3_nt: TGTGCCAGCAGCCAAGATCGGGGGGGGCCCACCGGGGAGCTGTTTTTT
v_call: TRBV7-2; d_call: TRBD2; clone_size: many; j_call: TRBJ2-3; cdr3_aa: CASIRTSSTDTQYF; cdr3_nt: TGTGCCAGCATCAGGACTAGTTCTACAGATACGCAGTATTTT
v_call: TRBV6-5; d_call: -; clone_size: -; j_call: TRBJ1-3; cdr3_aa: CASSYSRDLSGNTIYF; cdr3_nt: TGTGCCAGCAGTTACTCGAGGGACCTCTCTGGAAACACCATATATTTT
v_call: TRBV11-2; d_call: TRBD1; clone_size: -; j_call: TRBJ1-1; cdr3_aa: CASSFLGTGGFEAFF; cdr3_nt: TGTGCCAGCAGCTTTCTTGGGACAGGGGGCTTTGAAGCTTTCTTT
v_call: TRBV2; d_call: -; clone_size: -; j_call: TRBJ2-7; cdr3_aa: CASSGETSSYEQYF; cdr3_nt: TGTGCCAGCAGTGGGGAGACCAGCTCCTACGAGCAGTACTTC
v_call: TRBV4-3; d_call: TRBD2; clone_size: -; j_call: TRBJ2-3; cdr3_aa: CASSLGTVNAGGDTQYF; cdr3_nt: TGCGCCAGCAGCCTCGGTACCGTTAACGCGGGGGGAGATACGCAGTATTTT
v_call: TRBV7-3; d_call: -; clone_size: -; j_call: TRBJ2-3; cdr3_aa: CASSQSYGTDTQYF; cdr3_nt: TGTGCCAGCAGCCAAAGTTATGGCACAGATACGCAGTATTTT
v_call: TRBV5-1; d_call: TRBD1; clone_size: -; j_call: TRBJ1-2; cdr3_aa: CASSRTGPVDYGYTF; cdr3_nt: TGCGCCAGCAGTCGGACAGGGCCGGTAGACTATGGCTACACCTTC
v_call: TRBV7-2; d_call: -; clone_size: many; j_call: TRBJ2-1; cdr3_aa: CASSQAGNEQFF; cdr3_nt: TGTGCCAGCAGCCAAGCAGGGAATGAGCAGTTCTTC
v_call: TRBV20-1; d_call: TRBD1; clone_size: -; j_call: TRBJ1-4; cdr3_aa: CSARDGGDSERGKLFF; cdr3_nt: TGCAGTGCTAGAGATGGAGGGGACAGCGAGCGGGGAAAACTGTTTTTT
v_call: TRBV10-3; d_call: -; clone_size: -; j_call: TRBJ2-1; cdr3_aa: CAISNGGTYNEQFF; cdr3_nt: TGTGCCATCAGCAACGGGGGTACCTACAATGAGCAGTTCTTC
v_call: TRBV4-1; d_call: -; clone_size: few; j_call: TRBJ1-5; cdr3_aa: CASSQSLGLRVGQPQHF; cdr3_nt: TGCGCCAGCAGCCAAAGCCTCGGGCTCAGGGTAGGTCAGCCCCAGCATTTT
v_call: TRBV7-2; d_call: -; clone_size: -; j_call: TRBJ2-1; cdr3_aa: CASSGRSTYNEQFF; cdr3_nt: TGTGCCAGCAGCGGGAGGAGCACCTACAATGAGCAGTTCTTC
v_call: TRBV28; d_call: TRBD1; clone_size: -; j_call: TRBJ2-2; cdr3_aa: CASSLRQGLSRTGELFF; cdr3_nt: TGTGCCAGCAGTTTAAGACAGGGGCTTTCCCGGACCGGGGAGCTGTTTTTT
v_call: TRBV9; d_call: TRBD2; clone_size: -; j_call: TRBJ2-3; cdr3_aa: CASSESSGGIPDTQYF; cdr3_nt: TGTGCCAGCAGCGAATCTAGCGGGGGGATCCCAGATACGCAGTATTTT
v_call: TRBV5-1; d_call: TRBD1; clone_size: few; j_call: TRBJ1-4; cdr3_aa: CASKEGAGSNEKLFF; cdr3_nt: TGCGCCAGCAAGGAGGGGGCTGGGTCGAATGAAAAACTGTTTTTT
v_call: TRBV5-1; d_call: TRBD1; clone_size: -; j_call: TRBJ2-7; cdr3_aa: CASSSEGTGADEQYF; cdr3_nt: TGCGCCAGCAGCTCCGAAGGGACAGGGGCAGACGAGCAGTACTTC
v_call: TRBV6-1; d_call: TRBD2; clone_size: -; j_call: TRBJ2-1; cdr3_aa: CASILAGGSYNEQFF; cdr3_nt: TGTGCCAGCATACTAGCGGGCGGCTCCTACAATGAGCAGTTCTTC
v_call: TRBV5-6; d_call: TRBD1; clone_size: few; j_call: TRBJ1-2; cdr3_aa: CASSRPQGQIYGYTF; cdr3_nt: TGTGCCAGCAGCCGTCCCCAGGGACAGATCTATGGCTACACCTTC
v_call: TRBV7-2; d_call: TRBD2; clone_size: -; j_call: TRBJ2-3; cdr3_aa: CASSGSGGRGDTQYF; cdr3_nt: TGTGCCAGCAGCGGTAGCGGGGGCCGTGGGGATACGCAGTATTTT
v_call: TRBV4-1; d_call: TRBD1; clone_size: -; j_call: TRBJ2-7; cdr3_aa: CASSQGTGRGYEQYF; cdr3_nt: TGCGCCAGCAGCCAAGGGACAGGGCGGGGTTACGAGCAGTACTTC
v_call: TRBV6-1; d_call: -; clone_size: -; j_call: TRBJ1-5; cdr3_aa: CASTEPGIYQPQHF; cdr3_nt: TGTGCCAGCACCGAGCCGGGCATCTATCAGCCCCAGCATTTT
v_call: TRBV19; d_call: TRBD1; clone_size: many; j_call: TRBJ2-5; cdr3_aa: CASSITGGGETQYF; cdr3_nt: TGTGCCAGTAGTATAACAGGGGGCGGAGAGACCCAGTACTTC
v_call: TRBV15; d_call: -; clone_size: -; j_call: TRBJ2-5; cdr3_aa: CATSINRDPQETQYF; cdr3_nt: TGTGCCACCAGCATAAACAGGGATCCACAAGAGACCCAGTACTTC